The rows below give T cell receptor beta chains drawn from one sample of a study of OX40 agonist ivuxolimab in advanced cancers. Only in-frame clones appear in the TCRdb table, and some are missing; sequencing was by immunoSEQ multiplex PCR. The data show under 40,000 clones, approximately 81% seen once. The specimen was CD4+ or CD8+ T cells sorted from blood, collected in a trial of the OX40 agonist ivuxolimab. These receptor sequences come from an adult with an advanced solid tumor such as melanoma, head and neck, liver or kidney cancer. Both conserved end residues are part of each CDR3. Fields, in order: V gene, clone size, J gene, CDR3 protein. Not all rows give a size; the values are once, few, many and, for expanded clones, a class.

v_call: TRBV7-3
clone_size: .
j_call: TRBJ1-2
cdr3_aa: CASRPSGTEGYTF

v_call: TRBV10-3
clone_size: .
j_call: TRBJ2-3
cdr3_aa: CATATSGGSSDTQYF

v_call: TRBV7-8
clone_size: .
j_call: TRBJ2-5
cdr3_aa: CASSLVITGGETQYF

v_call: TRBV2
clone_size: .
j_call: TRBJ2-6
cdr3_aa: CASSARRGGTGANVLTF

v_call: TRBV18
clone_size: .
j_call: TRBJ2-5
cdr3_aa: CASSPPRDRVGETQYF

v_call: TRBV28
clone_size: .
j_call: TRBJ2-4
cdr3_aa: CASSPSGAKNIQYF

v_call: TRBV20-1
clone_size: .
j_call: TRBJ2-7
cdr3_aa: CSARDQAEQYF

v_call: TRBV6-1
clone_size: .
j_call: TRBJ2-1
cdr3_aa: CASSEKLAVSSYNEQFF

v_call: TRBV5-1
clone_size: .
j_call: TRBJ2-1
cdr3_aa: CASSLAWGGLDEQFF

v_call: TRBV12-5
clone_size: once
j_call: TRBJ2-1
cdr3_aa: CASAVTSGRGGQFF

v_call: TRBV5-1
clone_size: .
j_call: TRBJ2-4
cdr3_aa: CASRGDQNIQYF

v_call: TRBV5-6
clone_size: .
j_call: TRBJ1-6
cdr3_aa: CASSLPGSSYNSPLHF

v_call: TRBV5-4
clone_size: .
j_call: TRBJ2-5
cdr3_aa: CASSSGSRETQYF

v_call: TRBV6-5
clone_size: once
j_call: TRBJ1-2
cdr3_aa: CASKEGNYGYTF

v_call: TRBV6-1
clone_size: .
j_call: TRBJ2-5
cdr3_aa: CASSDGGETQYF

v_call: TRBV10-2
clone_size: .
j_call: TRBJ2-3
cdr3_aa: CASFTSGGADTQYF

v_call: TRBV5-1
clone_size: .
j_call: TRBJ2-3
cdr3_aa: CASSFTGTGTDTQYF

v_call: TRBV7-8
clone_size: few
j_call: TRBJ2-7
cdr3_aa: CASSPSPSAGGGTHEQYF

v_call: TRBV30
clone_size: .
j_call: TRBJ2-3
cdr3_aa: CAWAPSGTSTDTQYF

v_call: TRBV5-8
clone_size: .
j_call: TRBJ1-5
cdr3_aa: CASSLGQRSNQPQHF

v_call: TRBV4-2
clone_size: .
j_call: TRBJ2-7
cdr3_aa: CASSQATSGPTFSYEQYF

v_call: TRBV5-4
clone_size: few
j_call: TRBJ2-1
cdr3_aa: CASSPTLAGGGEQFF

v_call: TRBV6-1
clone_size: medium-sized
j_call: TRBJ1-3
cdr3_aa: CASSADRGGTIYF

v_call: TRBV5-1
clone_size: .
j_call: TRBJ1-6
cdr3_aa: CASSRDANSYNSPLHF

v_call: TRBV7-9
clone_size: .
j_call: TRBJ1-4
cdr3_aa: CASSIGQEFNEKLFF

v_call: TRBV9
clone_size: .
j_call: TRBJ1-6
cdr3_aa: CASSVGNLGNRYSPLHF

v_call: TRBV6-5
clone_size: .
j_call: TRBJ1-2
cdr3_aa: CASRAGQWYGYTF

v_call: TRBV10-3
clone_size: .
j_call: .
cdr3_aa: CAISEGPYEQYF

v_call: TRBV10-1
clone_size: .
j_call: TRBJ2-1
cdr3_aa: CASSDGTSDINEQFF

v_call: TRBV28
clone_size: .
j_call: TRBJ1-5
cdr3_aa: CASSPAGPQHF

v_call: TRBV19
clone_size: .
j_call: TRBJ2-4
cdr3_aa: CASSNTGTGNIQYF

v_call: TRBV28
clone_size: .
j_call: TRBJ2-7
cdr3_aa: CATMDPGRHEQYF

v_call: TRBV6-5
clone_size: .
j_call: TRBJ2-7
cdr3_aa: CASSTPRGQHYEQYF

v_call: TRBV29-1
clone_size: .
j_call: TRBJ2-7
cdr3_aa: CSVGGGQGKYEQYF

v_call: TRBV18
clone_size: .
j_call: TRBJ2-1
cdr3_aa: CASSRLGGGSSGEQFF

v_call: TRBV6-5
clone_size: .
j_call: TRBJ2-3
cdr3_aa: CASSAQGPDTQYF

v_call: TRBV9
clone_size: .
j_call: TRBJ2-7
cdr3_aa: CASSVERDSYEQYF

v_call: TRBV19
clone_size: few
j_call: TRBJ2-5
cdr3_aa: CASSRTGTRGETQYF

v_call: TRBV7-9
clone_size: .
j_call: TRBJ2-3
cdr3_aa: CASSSEHGSGGISDTQYF

v_call: TRBV27
clone_size: few
j_call: TRBJ2-7
cdr3_aa: CASSSGTSGSVEQYF

v_call: TRBV21-1
clone_size: .
j_call: TRBJ1-2
cdr3_aa: CASRAQSERSLLGGYTF

v_call: TRBV20-1
clone_size: .
j_call: TRBJ2-1
cdr3_aa: CSASRNEQFF

v_call: TRBV4-1
clone_size: .
j_call: TRBJ2-2
cdr3_aa: CASSQVLQANTGELFF

v_call: TRBV5-4
clone_size: .
j_call: TRBJ2-2
cdr3_aa: CASSSSKGTYTGELFF

v_call: TRBV5-6
clone_size: .
j_call: TRBJ1-2
cdr3_aa: CASSRADRGLGGYTF

v_call: TRBV14
clone_size: .
j_call: TRBJ2-1
cdr3_aa: CASSQARSGREQFF

v_call: TRBV2
clone_size: .
j_call: TRBJ2-4
cdr3_aa: CASSYQGPNIQYF

v_call: TRBV5-4
clone_size: .
j_call: TRBJ2-3
cdr3_aa: CASSFWDQSTDTQYF

v_call: TRBV21-1
clone_size: .
j_call: TRBJ2-7
cdr3_aa: CATYEQYF

v_call: TRBV5-6
clone_size: .
j_call: TRBJ2-1
cdr3_aa: CASSRDRLYNEQFF

v_call: TRBV21-1
clone_size: .
j_call: TRBJ2-1
cdr3_aa: CASSKKGALAGEQFF

v_call: TRBV5-1
clone_size: .
j_call: TRBJ1-5
cdr3_aa: CASSLVAGSNQPQHF

v_call: TRBV7-6
clone_size: .
j_call: TRBJ2-7
cdr3_aa: CASSLVSQYEQYF

v_call: TRBV6-1
clone_size: .
j_call: TRBJ2-7
cdr3_aa: CASSERSAGAYEQYF

v_call: TRBV5-4
clone_size: .
j_call: TRBJ2-1
cdr3_aa: CASSLQGGSGEQFF